This paragraph covers one TCR beta chain sequence. The target antigen is unknown. Trimming pared 0 bases from V and 4 bases from J, leaving 12 bases between. The CDR3 runs to 15 residues. From germline, CDR1 is MNHEY and CDR2 SVGAGI. The sample originates from a study of cytomegalovirus exposure and HLA in healthy donors. The study ran its PCR with 60 Vbeta and 13 Jbeta primers. This table comes from immunoSEQ multiplex PCR, and its TCRdb copy is limited to in-frame clones, with some not included. The sample shows about 130,000 clones, about 69% of them seen only once. Study-wide findings and caveats: Some V segments could not be told apart, so they were left out, TRBV6-2 and TRBV6-3 among them.

This receptor was identified in a man aged 25 to 45 in good health and CMV-seronegative. Sequencing was carried out using PBMCs. V gene TRBV6-5 combines with J gene TRBJ2-5, with a tentative D call TRBD2 (6 bases). CDR3 amino acids: CASSYSTSGVETQYF. Written as DNA, the CDR3 is TGTGCCAGCAGTTACTCGACCTCGGGAGTAGAGACCCAGTACTTC.